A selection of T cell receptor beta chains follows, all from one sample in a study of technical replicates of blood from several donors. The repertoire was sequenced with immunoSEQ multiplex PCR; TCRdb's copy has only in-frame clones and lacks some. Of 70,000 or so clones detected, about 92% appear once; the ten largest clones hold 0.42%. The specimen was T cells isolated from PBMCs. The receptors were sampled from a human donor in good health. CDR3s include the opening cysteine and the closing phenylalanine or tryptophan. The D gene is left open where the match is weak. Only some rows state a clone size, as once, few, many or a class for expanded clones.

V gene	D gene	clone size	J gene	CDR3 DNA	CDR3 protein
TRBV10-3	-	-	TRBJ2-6	TGTGCCATCAGTGACCTATTGAGTCGCGGCTCTGGGGCCAACGTCCTGACTTTC	CAISDLLSRGSGANVLTF
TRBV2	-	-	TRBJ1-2	TGTGCCAGCAGTCGAGCAGGCGGCTACACCTTC	CASSRAGGYTF
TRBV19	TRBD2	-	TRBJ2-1	TGTGCCAGTAGTATTCTCGCGAATTTTGGACTAGCGGGAGCCGGATGGCCGTTCTTC	CASSILANFGLAGAGWPFF
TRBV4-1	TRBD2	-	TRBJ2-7	TGCGCCAGCAGCCAAGCGCCTGGACTAGTTCCCTACGAGCAGTACTTC	CASSQAPGLVPYEQYF
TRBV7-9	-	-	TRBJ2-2	TGTGCCAGCAGCTTGATTGGCATGCCGTTTTTT	CASSLIGMPFF
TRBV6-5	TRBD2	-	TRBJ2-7	TGTGCCAGCAGTTACTCCCGACTAGCGGGAGGTTACGAGCAGTACTTC	CASSYSRLAGGYEQYF
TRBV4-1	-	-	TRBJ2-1	TGCGCCAGCAGCCAGAAGACTAGTGGCAATGAGCAGTTCTTC	CASSQKTSGNEQFF
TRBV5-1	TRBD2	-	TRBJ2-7	TGCGCCAGCAGCTTGTCTAGCGGGGAGTTCTACGAGCAGTACTTC	CASSLSSGEFYEQYF
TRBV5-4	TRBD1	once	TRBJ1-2	TGTGCCAGCAGACGGACAGGGAGCGACTATGGCTACACCTTC	CASRRTGSDYGYTF
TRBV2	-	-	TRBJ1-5	TGTGCCAGCAGTGATGAGTCAGGGGATCAGCCCCAGCATTTT	CASSDESGDQPQHF
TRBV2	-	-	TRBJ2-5	TGTGCCAGCAGTGAAATCAGGGGAGCTCAAGAGACCCAGTACTTC	CASSEIRGAQETQYF
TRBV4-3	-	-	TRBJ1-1	TGCGCCAGCAGCCAAGGGTTCAGAGGGAACACTGAAGCTTTCTTT	CASSQGFRGNTEAFF
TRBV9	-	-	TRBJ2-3	TGTGCCAGCAGCGTAGGGGGCAGGGATGGAGATACGCAGTATTTT	CASSVGGRDGDTQYF
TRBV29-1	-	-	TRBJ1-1	TGCAGCGTAGGCGCGGCCTGGAACACTGAAGCTTTCTTT	CSVGAAWNTEAFF
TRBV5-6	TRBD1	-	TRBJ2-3	TGTGCCAGCAGCCGGTGGACAGGGACAGATACGCAGTATTTT	CASSRWTGTDTQYF
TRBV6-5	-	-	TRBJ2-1	TGTGCCAGCAGTTACTCGATTCTGGCAGGAGAGCAGTTCTTC	CASSYSILAGEQFF
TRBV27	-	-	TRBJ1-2	TGTGCCAGCAGTTTTGGCGGAAACTATGGCTACACCTTC	CASSFGGNYGYTF
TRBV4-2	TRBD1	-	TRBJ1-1	TGTGCCAGCAGCCAAGTACAGGGGCTCGAAAACACTGAAGCTTTCTTT	CASSQVQGLENTEAFF
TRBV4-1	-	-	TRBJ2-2	TGCGCCAGCAGCCAAGGGACGGGGTACACCGGGGAGCTGTTTTTT	CASSQGTGYTGELFF
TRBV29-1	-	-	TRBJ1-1	TGCAGCGTTGGCGGGGTCAACACTGAAGCTTTCTTT	CSVGGVNTEAFF
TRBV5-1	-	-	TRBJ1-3	TGCGCCAGCAGCTTCAGAGGAAACACCATATATTTT	CASSFRGNTIYF
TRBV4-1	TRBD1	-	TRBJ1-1	TGCGCCAGCAGACGAAGGGGGCACGGGACAGGGGAAACTGAAGCTTTCTTT	CASRRRGHGTGETEAFF
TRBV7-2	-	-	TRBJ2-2	TGTGCCAGCAGCCCGACTAGATCTGCGACCGGGGAGCTGTTTTTT	CASSPTRSATGELFF
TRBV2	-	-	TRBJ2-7	TGTGCCAGCTGCATTCGAGACGAGCAGTACTTC	CASCIRDEQYF
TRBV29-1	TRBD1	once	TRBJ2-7	TGCAGCGTGAGGGACAGTCCCTACGAGCAGTACTTC	CSVRDSPYEQYF
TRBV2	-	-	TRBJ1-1	TGTGCCAGCAGTGAAGCTAGGAACACTGAAGCTTTCTTT	CASSEARNTEAFF
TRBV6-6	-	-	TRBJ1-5	TGTGCCAGCACCTGGACGGGAACCCTGGAGCCCCAGCATTTT	CASTWTGTLEPQHF
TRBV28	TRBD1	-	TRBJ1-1	TGTGCCAGCAGTTTATCGGGACAGGCGAACACTGAAGCTTTCTTT	CASSLSGQANTEAFF
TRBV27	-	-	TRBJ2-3	TGTGCCAGCAGTTTTAGAAGAGATACGCAGTATTTT	CASSFRRDTQYF
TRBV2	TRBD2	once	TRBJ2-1	TGTGCCAGCAGTCCTGGACTAGCGGGAGATGGGCCCTACAATGAGCAGTTCTTC	CASSPGLAGDGPYNEQFF
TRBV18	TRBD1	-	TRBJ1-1	TGTGCCAGCTCACCACTCACTGACAGGGGGCGGACTGAAGCTTTCTTT	CASSPLTDRGRTEAFF
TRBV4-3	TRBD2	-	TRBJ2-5	TGCGCCAGCAGCCGGGGTAGCGGGGTTGGAGAGACCCAGTACTTC	CASSRGSGVGETQYF
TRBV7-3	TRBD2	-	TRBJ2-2	TGTGCCAGCAGCCAACCCAGCGGGATCGCCGGGGAGCTGTTTTTT	CASSQPSGIAGELFF
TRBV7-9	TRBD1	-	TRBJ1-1	TGTGCCAGCAGCCGTAATGACAGGGGACGCACTGAAGCTTTCTTT	CASSRNDRGRTEAFF
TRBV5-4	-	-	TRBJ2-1	TGTGCCAGCAGCTTGATCGTCGATGAGCAGTTCTTC	CASSLIVDEQFF
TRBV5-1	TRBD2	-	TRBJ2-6	TGCGCCAGCAGCGAGGACGGGACTACGGGGGCCAACGTCCTGACTTTC	CASSEDGTTGANVLTF
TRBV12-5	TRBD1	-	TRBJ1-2	TGTGCTAGTGGTGAGACAGGGTTCTATGGCTACACCTTC	CASGETGFYGYTF
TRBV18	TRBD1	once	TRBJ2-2	TGTGCCAGCTCACCCGGGGACAGGCGGAACACCGGGGAGCTGTTTTTT	CASSPGDRRNTGELFF
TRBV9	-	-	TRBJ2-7	TGTGCCAGCAGCGGGCAGGGCGGGGGCCACTACGAGCAGTACTTC	CASSGQGGGHYEQYF
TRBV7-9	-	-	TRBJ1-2	TGTGCCAGCAGCCTAGGCCTCCTAAGATTGGACTATGGCTACACCTTC	CASSLGLLRLDYGYTF
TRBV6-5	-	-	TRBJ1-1	TGTGCCAGCAGTTCTCTCCGGAGGACTGAAGCTTTCTTT	CASSSLRRTEAFF
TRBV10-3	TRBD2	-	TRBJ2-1	TGTGCCATCAGTGATATAGCGGGAGGATACAATGAGCAGTTCTTC	CAISDIAGGYNEQFF
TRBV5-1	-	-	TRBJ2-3	TGCGCCAGCAGCCCGCGCGGGACTCATGGTCCGGATACGCAGTATTTT	CASSPRGTHGPDTQYF
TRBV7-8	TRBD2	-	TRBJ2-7	TGTGCCAGCAGCTTAGAACGGGGGGACTTTCGGGGGTGGGAGCAGTACTTC	CASSLERGDFRGWEQYF
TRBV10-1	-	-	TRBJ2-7	TGCGCCAGCAGTGAGAAAACTGTGCAGGGCTTCTACGAGCAGTACTTC	CASSEKTVQGFYEQYF
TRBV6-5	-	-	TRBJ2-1	TGTGCCAGCAGGGATAGAGCGTTGTCCTACAATGAGCAGTTCTTC	CASRDRALSYNEQFF
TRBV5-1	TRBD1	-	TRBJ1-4	TGCGCCAGGACCCCCGGGACAGCCGTTGAAAAACTGTTTTTT	CARTPGTAVEKLFF
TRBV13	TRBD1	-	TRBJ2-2	TGTGCCAGCAGCCTGACAGGGTTTGGGCTAGGCGGGGAGCTGTTTTTT	CASSLTGFGLGGELFF
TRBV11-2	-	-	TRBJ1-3	TGTGCCAGCAGCTTAGATCCAGGGATATTTCCTGGAAACACCATATATTTT	CASSLDPGIFPGNTIYF
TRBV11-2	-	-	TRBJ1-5	TGTGCCAGCAGCTTAGCGGGGGGGCAGGGGAATCAGCCCCAGCATTTT	CASSLAGGQGNQPQHF
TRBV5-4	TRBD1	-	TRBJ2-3	TGTGCCACCGCCCCACAGGGGGGAGATACGCAGTATTTT	CATAPQGGDTQYF
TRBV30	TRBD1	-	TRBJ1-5	TGTGCCTGGCGACAGGGGTTCAATCAGCCCCAGCATTTT	CAWRQGFNQPQHF